The sequence of this T cell receptor (beta chain) was determined in a study of liver allograft versus peripheral blood T cells (TCRdb year 2020). About the investigation overall: In liver transplant recipients, the study looked at T cell receptor repertoires in the peripheral blood and set them against the repertoires found within the transplanted livers. Study-wide findings and limitations: According to the report, the T cell receptor repertoires detected in peripheral blood were different from the repertoires found inside liver allografts.

For this clonotype: This receptor's antigen is unknown. The record has no base qualities; no much larger clone is one base away.

V and J lose 2 bases and 0 bases, and a span of 4 bases separates them. The germline V gene sets CDR1 to SGHTA and CDR2 to FQGNSA. The CDR3 spans 14 residues, from the cysteine through the phenylalanine. Only the CDR3 region is kept as DNA, spanning 42 bases read in frame from base 1. The instrument given in TCRdb is Illumina MiSeq. TCRdb reran the public reads through fastp at Q25 and MiXCR, keeping productive beta chains. Every entry covers one CDR3 protein and lists the most common genes and DNA from its rows. This sample lists about 9,200 distinct CDR3 sequences; 20% to 30% were detected once. The ten largest account for roughly 8.7% of the sample.

In this chain, TRBV7-2 is recombined with TRBJ2-2; no D gene call is confident. The source of this sequence is a human patient who had a liver transplant. In patients who had a transplant, some T cells may come from the graft donor. The sequenced DNA is TGTGCCAGCAGCTTACAGGCGAACACCGGGGAGCTGTTTTTT. The translation is CASSLQANTGELFF.